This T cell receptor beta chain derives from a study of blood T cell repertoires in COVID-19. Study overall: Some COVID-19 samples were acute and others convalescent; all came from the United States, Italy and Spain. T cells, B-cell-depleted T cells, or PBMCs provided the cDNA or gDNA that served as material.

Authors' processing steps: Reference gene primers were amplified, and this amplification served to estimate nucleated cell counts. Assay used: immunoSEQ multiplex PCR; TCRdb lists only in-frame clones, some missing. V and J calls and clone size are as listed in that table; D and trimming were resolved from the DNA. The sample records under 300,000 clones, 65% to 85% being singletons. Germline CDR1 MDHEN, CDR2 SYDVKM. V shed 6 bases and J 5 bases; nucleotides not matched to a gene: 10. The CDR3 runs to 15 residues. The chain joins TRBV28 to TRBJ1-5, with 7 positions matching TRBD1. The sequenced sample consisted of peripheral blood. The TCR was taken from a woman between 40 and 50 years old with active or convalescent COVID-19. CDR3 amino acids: CASRRTGQKDQPQHF. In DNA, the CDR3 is TGTGCCAGCAGGCGCACGGGACAGAAGGATCAGCCCCAGCATTTT.